The TCR beta chain described here comes from a study of T cell repertoires in cytomegalovirus infection. The CDR3 is made up of 14 amino acids. V lost 1 base to trimming and J lost 5 bases, with 13 bases between them. From germline, CDR1 is SGHDT and CDR2 YYEEEE. Turning to this clonotype: Its antigen remains unknown.

TCRdb recomputed calls from the reads with MiXCR, one row per CDR3 protein. Here the sample spans around 250,000 distinct CDR3 sequences, approximately 17% being singletons. General study points: The ex vivo response was dominated by HLA-C-restricted CMV-specific TCR beta clonotypes.

V usage is TRBV5-6 and J usage is TRBJ2-7; no definite D call. This receptor was taken from a human donor in good health (CMV status not recorded). Some clones in this sample may be carry-over from other donors' samples. The sequencing input was CD8+ T cells from PBMCs. As DNA, the CDR3 is TGTGCCAGCAGCTTGATTTCCCCTCTGGACGAGCAGTACTTC. It encodes CASSLISPLDEQYF.